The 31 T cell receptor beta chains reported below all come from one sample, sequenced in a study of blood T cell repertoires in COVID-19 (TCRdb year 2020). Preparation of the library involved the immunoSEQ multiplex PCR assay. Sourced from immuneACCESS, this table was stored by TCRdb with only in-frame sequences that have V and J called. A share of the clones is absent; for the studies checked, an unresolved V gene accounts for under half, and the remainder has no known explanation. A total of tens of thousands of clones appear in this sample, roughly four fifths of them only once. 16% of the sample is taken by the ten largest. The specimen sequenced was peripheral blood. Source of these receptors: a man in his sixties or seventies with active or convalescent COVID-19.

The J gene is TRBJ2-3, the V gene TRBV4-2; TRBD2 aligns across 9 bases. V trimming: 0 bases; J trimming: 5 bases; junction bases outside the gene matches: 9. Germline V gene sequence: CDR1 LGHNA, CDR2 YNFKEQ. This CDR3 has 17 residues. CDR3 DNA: TGTGCCAGCAGCCAAGATAGGCAAAATAGCGGGGGAGATACGCAGTATTTT. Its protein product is CASSQDRQNSGGDTQYF.

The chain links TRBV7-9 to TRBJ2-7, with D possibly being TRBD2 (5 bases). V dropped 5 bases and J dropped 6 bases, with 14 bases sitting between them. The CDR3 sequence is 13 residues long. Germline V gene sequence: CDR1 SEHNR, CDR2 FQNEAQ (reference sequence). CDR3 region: CASSPGGEAEQYF. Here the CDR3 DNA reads TGTGCCAGCAGCCCAGGAGGAGAAGCCGAGCAGTACTTC.

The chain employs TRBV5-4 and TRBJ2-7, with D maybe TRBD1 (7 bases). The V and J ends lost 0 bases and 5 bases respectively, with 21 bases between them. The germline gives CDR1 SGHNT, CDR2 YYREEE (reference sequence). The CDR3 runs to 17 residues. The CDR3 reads CASSLGDFRDSRDEQYF. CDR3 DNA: TGTGCCAGCAGCTTGGGGGACTTCCGGGACAGTAGGGACGAGCAGTACTTC. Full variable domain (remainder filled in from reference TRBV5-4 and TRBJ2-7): ETGVTQSPTHLIKTRGQQVTLRCSSQSGHNTVSWYQQALGQGPQFIFQYYREEENGRGNFPPRFSGLQFPNYSSELNVNALELDDSALYLCASSLGDFRDSRDEQYFGPGTRLTVT.

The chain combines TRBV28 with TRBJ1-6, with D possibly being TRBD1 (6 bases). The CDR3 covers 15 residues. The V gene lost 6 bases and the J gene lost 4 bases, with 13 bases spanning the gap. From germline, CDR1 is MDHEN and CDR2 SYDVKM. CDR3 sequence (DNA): TGTGCCAGCAGACTTGGGACACCTTATAATTCACCCCTCCACTTT. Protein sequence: CASRLGTPYNSPLHF.

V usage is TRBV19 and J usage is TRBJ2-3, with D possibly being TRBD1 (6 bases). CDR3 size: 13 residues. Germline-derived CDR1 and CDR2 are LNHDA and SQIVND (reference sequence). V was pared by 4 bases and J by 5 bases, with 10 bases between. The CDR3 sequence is CASSTDRKDTQYF. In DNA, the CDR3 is TGTGCCAGTAGTACGGACAGAAAAGATACGCAGTATTTT.

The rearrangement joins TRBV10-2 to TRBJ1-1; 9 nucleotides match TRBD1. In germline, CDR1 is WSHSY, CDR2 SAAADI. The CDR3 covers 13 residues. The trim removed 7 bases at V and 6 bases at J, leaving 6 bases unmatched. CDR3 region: CASTGTGFAEAFF. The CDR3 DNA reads TGCGCCAGCACCGGGACAGGGTTTGCTGAAGCTTTCTTT.

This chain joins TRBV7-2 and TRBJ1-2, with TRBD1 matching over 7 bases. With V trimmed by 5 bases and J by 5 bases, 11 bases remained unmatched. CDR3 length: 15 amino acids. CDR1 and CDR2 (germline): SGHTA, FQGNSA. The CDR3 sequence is CASSPRQGSWYGYTF. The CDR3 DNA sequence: TGTGCCAGCAGCCCCAGACAGGGATCATGGTATGGCTACACCTTC.

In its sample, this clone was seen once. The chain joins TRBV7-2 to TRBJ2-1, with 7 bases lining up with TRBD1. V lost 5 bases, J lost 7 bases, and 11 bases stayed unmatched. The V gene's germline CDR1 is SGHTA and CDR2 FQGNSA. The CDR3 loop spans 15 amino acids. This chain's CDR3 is CASSLYRGFQNEQFF. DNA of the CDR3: TGTGCCAGCAGCCTCTACAGGGGTTTTCAGAATGAGCAGTTCTTC.

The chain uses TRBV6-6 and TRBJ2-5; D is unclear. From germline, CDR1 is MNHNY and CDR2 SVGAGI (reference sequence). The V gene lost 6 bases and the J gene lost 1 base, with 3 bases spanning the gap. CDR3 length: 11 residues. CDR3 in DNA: TGTGCCAGCAGCCTCCAAGAGACCCAGTACTTC. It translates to CASSLQETQYF.

The chain's CDR3 is CASSMWGTNYGYTF. The DNA of the CDR3 is TGTGCCAGTAGTATGTGGGGCACGAACTATGGCTACACCTTC. The V and J genes are TRBV19 and TRBJ1-2; D is perhaps TRBD1 (5 bases). The V gene's germline CDR1 is LNHDA and CDR2 SQIVND (reference sequence). This CDR3 has 14 amino acids. The germline V and J ends were trimmed by 3 bases and 2 bases, with 10 bases remaining between them.

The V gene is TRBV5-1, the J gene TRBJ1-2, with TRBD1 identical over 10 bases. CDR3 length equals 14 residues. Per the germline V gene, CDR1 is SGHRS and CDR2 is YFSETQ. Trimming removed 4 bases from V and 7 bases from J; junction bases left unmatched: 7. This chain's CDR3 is CASSEGQGIGGYTF. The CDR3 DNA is TGCGCCAGCAGCGAGGGACAGGGGATAGGTGGCTACACCTTC.

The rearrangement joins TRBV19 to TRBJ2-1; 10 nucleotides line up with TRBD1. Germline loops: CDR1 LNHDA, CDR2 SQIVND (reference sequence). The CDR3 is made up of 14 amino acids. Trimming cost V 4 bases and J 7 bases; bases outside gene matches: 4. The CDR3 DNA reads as TGTGCCAGTAGTAGGGGACAGGGGTGGAATGAGCAGTTCTTC. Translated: CASSRGQGWNEQFF.

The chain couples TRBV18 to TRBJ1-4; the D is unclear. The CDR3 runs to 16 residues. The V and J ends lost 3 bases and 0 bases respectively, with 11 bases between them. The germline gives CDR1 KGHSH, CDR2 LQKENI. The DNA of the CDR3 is TGTGCCAGCTCACCGCAGGCAGCTGCAACTAATGAAAAACTGTTTTTT. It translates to CASSPQAAATNEKLFF.

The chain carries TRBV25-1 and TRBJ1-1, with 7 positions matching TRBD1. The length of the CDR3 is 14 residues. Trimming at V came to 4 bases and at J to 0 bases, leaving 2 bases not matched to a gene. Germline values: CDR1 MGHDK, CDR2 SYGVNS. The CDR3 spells CASSAGGMNTEAFF. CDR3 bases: TGTGCCAGCAGTGCAGGGGGGATGAACACTGAAGCTTTCTTT.

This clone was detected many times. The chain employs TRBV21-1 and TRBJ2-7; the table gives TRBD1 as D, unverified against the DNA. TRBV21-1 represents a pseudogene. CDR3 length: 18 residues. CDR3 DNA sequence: TGTGCCAGCAGCAAAGCGGGCCCAGCATCTCGTCCCGGTACAGAGCAGTACTTC. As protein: CASSKAGPASRPGTEQYF.

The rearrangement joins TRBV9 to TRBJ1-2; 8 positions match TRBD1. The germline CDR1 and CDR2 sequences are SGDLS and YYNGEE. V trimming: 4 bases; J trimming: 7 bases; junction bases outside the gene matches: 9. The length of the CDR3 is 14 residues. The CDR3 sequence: CASSPQDRAGGYTF. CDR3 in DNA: TGTGCCAGCAGCCCACAGGACAGGGCCGGTGGCTACACCTTC.

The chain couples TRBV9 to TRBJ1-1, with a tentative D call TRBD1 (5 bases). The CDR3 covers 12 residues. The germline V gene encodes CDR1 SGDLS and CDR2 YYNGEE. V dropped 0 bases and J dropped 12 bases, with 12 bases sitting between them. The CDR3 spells CASSVGVRGPFF. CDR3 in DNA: TGTGCCAGCAGCGTAGGAGTAAGGGGTCCTTTCTTT.

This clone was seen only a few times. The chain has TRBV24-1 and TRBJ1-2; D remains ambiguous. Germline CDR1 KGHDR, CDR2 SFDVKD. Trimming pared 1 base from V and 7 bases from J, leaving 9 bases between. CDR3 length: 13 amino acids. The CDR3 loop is CATSDFGGGGYTF. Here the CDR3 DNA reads TGTGCCACCAGTGATTTCGGCGGAGGTGGCTACACCTTC.

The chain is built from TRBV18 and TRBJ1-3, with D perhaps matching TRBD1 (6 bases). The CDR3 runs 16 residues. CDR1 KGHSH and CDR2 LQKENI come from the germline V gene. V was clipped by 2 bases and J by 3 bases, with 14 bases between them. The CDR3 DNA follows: TGTGCCAGCTCACCAAACAGGGTGGCCCATGGAAACACCATATATTTT. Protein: CASSPNRVAHGNTIYF.

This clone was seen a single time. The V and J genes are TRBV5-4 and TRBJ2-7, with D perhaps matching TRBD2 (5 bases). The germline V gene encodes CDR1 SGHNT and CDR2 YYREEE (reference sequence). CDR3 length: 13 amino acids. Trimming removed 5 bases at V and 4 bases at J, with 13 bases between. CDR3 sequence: CASRMFGEYEQYF. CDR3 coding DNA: TGTGCCAGCAGAATGTTTGGGGAGTACGAGCAGTACTTC.

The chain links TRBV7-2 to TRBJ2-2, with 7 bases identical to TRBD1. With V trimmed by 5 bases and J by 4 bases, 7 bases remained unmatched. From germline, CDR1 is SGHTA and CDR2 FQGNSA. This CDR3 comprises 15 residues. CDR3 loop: CASSPQQGSTGELFF. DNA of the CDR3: TGTGCCAGCAGCCCGCAACAGGGGAGCACCGGGGAGCTGTTTTTT.

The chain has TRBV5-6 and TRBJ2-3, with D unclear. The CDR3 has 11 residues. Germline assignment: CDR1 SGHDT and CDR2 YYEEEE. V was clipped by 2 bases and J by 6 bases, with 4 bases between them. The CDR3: CASSLEDTQYF. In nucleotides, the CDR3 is TGTGCCAGCAGCTTAGAGGATACGCAGTATTTT.

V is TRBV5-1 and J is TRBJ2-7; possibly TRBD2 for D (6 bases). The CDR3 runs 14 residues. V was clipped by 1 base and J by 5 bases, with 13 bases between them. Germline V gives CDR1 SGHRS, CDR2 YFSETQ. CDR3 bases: TGCGCCAGCAGCTTGCCGGAGGGGTTGAACGAGCAGTACTTC. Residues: CASSLPEGLNEQYF.

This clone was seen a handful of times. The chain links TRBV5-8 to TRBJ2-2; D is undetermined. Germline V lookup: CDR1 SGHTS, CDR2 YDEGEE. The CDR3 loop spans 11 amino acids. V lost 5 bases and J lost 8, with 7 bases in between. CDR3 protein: CASRHVGELFF. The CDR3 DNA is TGTGCCAGCAGACACGTGGGGGAGCTGTTTTTT.

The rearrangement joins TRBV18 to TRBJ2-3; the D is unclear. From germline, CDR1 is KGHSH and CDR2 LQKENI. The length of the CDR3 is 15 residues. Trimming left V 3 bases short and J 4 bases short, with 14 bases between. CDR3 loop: CASSPVFSSADTQYF. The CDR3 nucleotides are TGTGCCAGCTCACCCGTCTTTTCCTCGGCAGATACGCAGTATTTT.

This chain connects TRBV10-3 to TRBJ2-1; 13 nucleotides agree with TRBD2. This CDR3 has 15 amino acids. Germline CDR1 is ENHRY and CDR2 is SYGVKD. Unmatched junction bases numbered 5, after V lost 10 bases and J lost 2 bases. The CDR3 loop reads CASQTSGGAYNEQFF. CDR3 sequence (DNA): TGTGCCAGCCAAACTAGCGGGGGGGCCTACAATGAGCAGTTCTTC.

This CDR3 is CATRGRNQPQHF. The CDR3 bases are TGTGCCACCCGGGGGAGGAACCAGCCCCAGCATTTT. This chain joins TRBV6-5 and TRBJ1-5; weak D call: TRBD1 (5 bases). Germline loops: CDR1 MNHEY, CDR2 SVGAGI. The CDR3 spans 12 residues. The V end lost 10 bases, the J end lost 7 bases, and 14 bases lay between the germline ends.

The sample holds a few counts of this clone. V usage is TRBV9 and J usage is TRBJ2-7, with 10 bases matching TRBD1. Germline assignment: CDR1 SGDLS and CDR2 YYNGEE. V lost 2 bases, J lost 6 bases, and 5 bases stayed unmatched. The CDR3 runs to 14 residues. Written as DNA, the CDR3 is TGTGCCAGCAGCGTCCGGACAGGGGGTGGCGAGCAGTACTTC. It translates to CASSVRTGGGEQYF.

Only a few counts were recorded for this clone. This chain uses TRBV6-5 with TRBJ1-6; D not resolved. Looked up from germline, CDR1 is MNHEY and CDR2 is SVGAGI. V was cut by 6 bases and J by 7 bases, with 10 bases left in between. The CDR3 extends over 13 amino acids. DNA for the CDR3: TGTGCCAGCAGAGGACTGGCGAATTCACCCCTCCACTTT. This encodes CASRGLANSPLHF.

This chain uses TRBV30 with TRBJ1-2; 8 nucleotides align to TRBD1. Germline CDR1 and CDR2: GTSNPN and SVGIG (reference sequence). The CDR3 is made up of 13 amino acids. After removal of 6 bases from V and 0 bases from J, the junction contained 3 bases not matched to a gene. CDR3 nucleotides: TGTGCCTGCACGGACAGGGCTAACTATGGCTACACCTTC. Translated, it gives CACTDRANYGYTF.

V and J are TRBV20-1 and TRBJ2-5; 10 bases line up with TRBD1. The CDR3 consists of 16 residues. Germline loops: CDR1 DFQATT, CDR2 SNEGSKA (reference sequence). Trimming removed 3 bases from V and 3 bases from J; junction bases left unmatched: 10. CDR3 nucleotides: TGCAGTGCTAGTGACCCAACCGGGACAGGGGAAGAGACCCAGTACTTC. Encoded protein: CSASDPTGTGEETQYF.